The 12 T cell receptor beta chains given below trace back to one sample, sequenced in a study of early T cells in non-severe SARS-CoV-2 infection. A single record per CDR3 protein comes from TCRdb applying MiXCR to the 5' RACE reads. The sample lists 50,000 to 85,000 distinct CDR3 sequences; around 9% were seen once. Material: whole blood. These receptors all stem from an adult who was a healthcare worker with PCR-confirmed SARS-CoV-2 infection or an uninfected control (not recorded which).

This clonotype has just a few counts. The CDR3 DNA reads as TGTGCCAGCAGTACCACTCAATACGCAAACAATGAGCAGTTCTTC. This gives the protein CASSTTQYANNEQFF. The chain employs TRBV9 and TRBJ2-1; D not resolved. Germline V gives CDR1 SGDLS, CDR2 YYNGEE. There are 15 residues in the CDR3. With 5 bases removed from V and 5 bases from J, the gap between germline ends came to 17 bases. Drawing the rest from reference TRBV9 and TRBJ2-1, the complete variable domain is DSGVTQTPKHLITATGQRVTLRCSPRSGDLSVYWYQQSLDQGLQFLIQYYNGEERAKGNILERFSAQQFPDLHSELNLSSLELGDSALYFCASSTTQYANNEQFFGPGTRLTVL.

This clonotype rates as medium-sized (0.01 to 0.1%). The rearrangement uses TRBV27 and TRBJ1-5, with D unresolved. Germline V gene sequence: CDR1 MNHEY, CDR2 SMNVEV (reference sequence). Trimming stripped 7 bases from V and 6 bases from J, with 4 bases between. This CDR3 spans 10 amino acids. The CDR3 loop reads CASNLQPQHF. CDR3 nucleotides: TGTGCCAGCAATCTTCAGCCCCAGCATTTT.

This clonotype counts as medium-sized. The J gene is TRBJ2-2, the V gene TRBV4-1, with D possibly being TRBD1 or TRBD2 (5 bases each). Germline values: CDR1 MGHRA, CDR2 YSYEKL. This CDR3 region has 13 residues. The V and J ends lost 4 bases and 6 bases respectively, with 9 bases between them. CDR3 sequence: CASSPEGSGELFF. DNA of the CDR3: TGCGCCAGCAGCCCCGAGGGGTCCGGGGAGCTGTTTTTT.

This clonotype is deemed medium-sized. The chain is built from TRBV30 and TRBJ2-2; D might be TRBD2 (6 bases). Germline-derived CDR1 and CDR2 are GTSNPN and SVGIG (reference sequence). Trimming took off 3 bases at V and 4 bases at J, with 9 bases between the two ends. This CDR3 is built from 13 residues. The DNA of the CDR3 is TGTGCCTGGAGCCGACTAGTCACCGGGGAGCTGTTTTTT. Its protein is CAWSRLVTGELFF.

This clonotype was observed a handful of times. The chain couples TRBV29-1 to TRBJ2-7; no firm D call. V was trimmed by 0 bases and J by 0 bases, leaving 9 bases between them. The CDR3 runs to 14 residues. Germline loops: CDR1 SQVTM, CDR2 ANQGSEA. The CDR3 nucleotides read TGCAGCGTTGAAGATCGCCAGGACTCCTACGAGCAGTACTTC. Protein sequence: CSVEDRQDSYEQYF.

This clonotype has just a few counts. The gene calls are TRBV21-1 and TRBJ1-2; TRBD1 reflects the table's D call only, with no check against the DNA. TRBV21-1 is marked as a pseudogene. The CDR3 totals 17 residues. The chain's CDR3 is CASSNGGLPRIYGGYTF. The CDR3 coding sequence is TGTGCCAGCAGCAACGGGGGCCTGCCCCGGATCTATGGAGGCTACACCTTC.

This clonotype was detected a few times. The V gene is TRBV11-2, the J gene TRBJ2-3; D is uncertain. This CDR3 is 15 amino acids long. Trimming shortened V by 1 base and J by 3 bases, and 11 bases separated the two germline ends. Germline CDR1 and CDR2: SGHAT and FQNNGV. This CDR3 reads CASSLAASRTDTQYF. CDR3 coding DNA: TGTGCCAGCAGCTTAGCCGCCTCAAGGACAGATACGCAGTATTTT. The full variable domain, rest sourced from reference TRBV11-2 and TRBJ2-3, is EAGVAQSPRYKIIEKRQSVAFWCNPISGHATLYWYQQILGQGPKLLIQFQNNGVVDDSQLPKDRFSAERLKGVDSTLKIQPAKLEDSAVYLCASSLAASRTDTQYFGPGTRLTVL.

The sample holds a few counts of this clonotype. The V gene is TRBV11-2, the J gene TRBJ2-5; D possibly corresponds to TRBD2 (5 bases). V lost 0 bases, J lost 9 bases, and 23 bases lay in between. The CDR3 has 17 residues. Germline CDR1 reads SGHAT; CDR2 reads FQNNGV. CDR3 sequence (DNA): TGTGCCAGCAGCTTAGATCCTTTTTTAGGGCGCGCGGGTGCCCAGTACTTC. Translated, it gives CASSLDPFLGRAGAQYF.

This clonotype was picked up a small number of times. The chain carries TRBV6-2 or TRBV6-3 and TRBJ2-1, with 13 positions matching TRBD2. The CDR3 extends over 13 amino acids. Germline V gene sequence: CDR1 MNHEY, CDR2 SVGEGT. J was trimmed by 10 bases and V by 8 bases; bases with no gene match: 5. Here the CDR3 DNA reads TGTGCCAGCGCCTTACTAGCGGGAGGGGAGCAGTTCTTC. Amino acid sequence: CASALLAGGEQFF.

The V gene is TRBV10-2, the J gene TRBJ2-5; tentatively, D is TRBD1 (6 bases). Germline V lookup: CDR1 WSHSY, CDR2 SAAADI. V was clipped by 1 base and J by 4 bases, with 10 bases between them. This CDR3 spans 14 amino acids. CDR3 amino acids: CASSEYRVGETQYF. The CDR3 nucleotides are TGCGCCAGCAGTGAGTACAGGGTAGGAGAGACCCAGTACTTC.

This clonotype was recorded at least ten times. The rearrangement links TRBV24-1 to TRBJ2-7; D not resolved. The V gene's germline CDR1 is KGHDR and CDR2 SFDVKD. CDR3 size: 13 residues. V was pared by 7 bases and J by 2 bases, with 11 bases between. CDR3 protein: CATRVQVTYEQYF. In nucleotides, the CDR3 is TGTGCCACCAGGGTGCAGGTCACCTACGAGCAGTACTTC.

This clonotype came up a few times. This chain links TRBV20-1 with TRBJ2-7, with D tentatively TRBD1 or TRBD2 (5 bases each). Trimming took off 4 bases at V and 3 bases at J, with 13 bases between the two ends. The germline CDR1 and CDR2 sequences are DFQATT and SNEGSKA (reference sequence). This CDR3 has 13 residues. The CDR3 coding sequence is TGCAGTGCTATCACAGGACTTGACTACGAGCAGTACTTC. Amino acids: CSAITGLDYEQYF.